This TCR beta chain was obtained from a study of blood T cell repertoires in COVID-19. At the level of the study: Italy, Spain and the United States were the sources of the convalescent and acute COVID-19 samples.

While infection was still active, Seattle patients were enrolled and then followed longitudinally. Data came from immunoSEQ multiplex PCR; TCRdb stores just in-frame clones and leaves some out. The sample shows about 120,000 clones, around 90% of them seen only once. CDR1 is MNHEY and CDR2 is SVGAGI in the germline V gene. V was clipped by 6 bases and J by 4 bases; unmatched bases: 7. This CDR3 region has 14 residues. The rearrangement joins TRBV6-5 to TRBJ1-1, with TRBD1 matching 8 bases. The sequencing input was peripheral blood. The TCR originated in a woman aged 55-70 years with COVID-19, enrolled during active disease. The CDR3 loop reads CASSGQGSVTEAFF. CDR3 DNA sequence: TGTGCCAGCAGCGGACAGGGAAGTGTCACTGAAGCTTTCTTT.